One and the same sample provided the 28 T cell receptor beta chains below, sequenced in a study of tumor-infiltrating lymphocytes in oesophageal squamous cell carcinoma. MiXCR was run by TCRdb on the PCR reads, yielding one entry per CDR3 protein. The top ten hold more than 9% of the sample, which has 15,000 to 20,000 distinct CDR3 sequences, roughly two fifths seen once. The sample taken for sequencing was normal esophageal tissue next to the tumor. The receptors stem from a male donor with esophageal squamous cell carcinoma.

This clonotype has only a few counts. V is TRBV20-1 and J is TRBJ2-1; TRBD2 aligns across 7 bases. J lost 0 bases, V lost 3 bases, and 2 bases had no gene match. Looked up from germline, CDR1 is DFQATT and CDR2 is SNEGSKA (reference sequence). CDR3 length: 14 residues. CDR3 region: CSARGGSSYNEQFF. Here the CDR3 DNA reads TGCAGTGCTAGGGGGGGGAGCTCCTACAATGAGCAGTTCTTC.

This clonotype was seen at least ten times. The chain joins TRBV4-1 to TRBJ2-1; 15 bases line up with TRBD2. V dropped 0 bases and J dropped 4; count of bases not matched to a gene: 10. There are 20 residues in the CDR3. Germline V CDR1 and CDR2: MGHRA, YSYEKL. CDR3 protein: CASSQDHRTSGRVRYNEQFF. In DNA, the CDR3 is TGCGCCAGCAGCCAAGATCATAGGACTAGCGGGAGGGTGAGATACAATGAGCAGTTCTTC.

The chain carries TRBV20-1 and TRBJ2-5, with D perhaps TRBD1 (5 bases). From germline, CDR1 is DFQATT and CDR2 SNEGSKA (reference sequence). V was cut by 6 bases and J by 5 bases, with 10 bases left in between. CDR3 length equals 11 residues. CDR3: CSASPGETQYF. CDR3 DNA sequence: TGCAGTGCATCTCCAGGGGAGACCCAGTACTTC.

The chain uses TRBV7-8 and TRBJ1-5; the D gene is possibly TRBD1 (5 bases). This CDR3 is built from 14 residues. With 5 bases removed from V and 4 bases from J, the gap between germline ends came to 12 bases. CDR1 SGHVS and CDR2 FQNEAQ come from the germline V gene. The CDR3 bases are TGTGCCAGCAGCCTAGGGACCTTTAATCAGCCCCAGCATTTT. Translated, it gives CASSLGTFNQPQHF.

As for this clonotype: A much larger clonotype is one base distant, so this may be a read error. The chain employs TRBV11-2 and TRBJ2-4; no clear D. There are 12 residues in the CDR3. CDR1 is SGHAT and CDR2 is FQNNGV in the germline V gene. The CDR3 DNA reads as TGTGCCAGCAGCTTAGAACGCCCCCCCCTCCACTTC. Translating it yields CASSLERPPLHF.

In its sample, this clonotype was seen many times. A much larger clone lies a single base off, so this may be a read error. The V call is TRBV12-3 or TRBV12-4, the J call TRBJ2-5, with 9 positions matching TRBD1. This CDR3 contains 15 residues. V gave up 5 bases and J gave up 11 bases; unmatched junction bases: 15. CDR3 coding DNA: TGTGCCAGCAGTCCTGAGGGACAGGGCCCCCGTGAGCAGTACTTC. It yields the protein CASSPEGQGPREQYF.

This clonotype was recorded many times. V and J are TRBV20-1 and TRBJ2-1; 14 nucleotides align to TRBD2. This CDR3 has 16 amino acids. Germline assignment: CDR1 DFQATT and CDR2 SNEGSKA (reference sequence). V shed 3 bases and J 0 bases; nucleotides not matched to a gene: 1. CDR3 DNA sequence: TGCAGTGCTAGGGGACTAGCGGGGGCCTCCTACAATGAGCAGTTCTTC. It is translated as CSARGLAGASYNEQFF.

This clonotype has a count of ten or more. The chain joins TRBV10-2 to TRBJ1-1, with D possibly being TRBD1 (5 bases). The CDR3 runs 16 residues. The V end was cut by 0 bases, the J end by 5 bases, with 16 bases between. The V gene's germline CDR1 is WSHSY and CDR2 SAAADI. This CDR3 reads CASSESVGRQATEAFF. DNA of the CDR3: TGCGCCAGCAGTGAGTCGGTGGGACGACAAGCGACTGAAGCTTTCTTT.

This clonotype counts as medium-sized. The V gene is TRBV28, the J gene TRBJ2-3; perhaps TRBD2 as D (6 bases). V lost 6 bases and J lost 3, with 19 bases in between. The CDR3 is made up of 16 amino acids. Germline values: CDR1 MDHEN, CDR2 SYDVKM. The CDR3 region has the DNA TGTGCCAGCAGATCAGGCCAAGCGGAGGGGACAGATACGCAGTATTTT. Residues: CASRSGQAEGTDTQYF.

The table lists this clonotype with a count of one. The V call is TRBV7-6, the J call TRBJ2-3, with 8 bases matching TRBD2. Gene TRBJ2-7 matches the end of the DNA better, so the J call may be wrong. In germline, CDR1 is SGHVS, CDR2 FNYEAQ. The CDR3 is 16 residues long. DNA for the CDR3: TGTGCCAGCAGCTTAGAGGCGGGGACTAGAGTGGATGAGCAGTACTTC. Residues: CASSLEAGTRVDEQYF.

The genes are TRBV12-3 or TRBV12-4 and TRBJ2-7; a possible D gene is TRBD2 (6 bases). The CDR3 sequence is 12 residues long. The V end was cut by 5 bases, the J end by 7 bases, with 12 bases between. This chain's CDR3 is CASSPLGGEQYF. The DNA of the CDR3 is TGTGCCAGCAGTCCCCTGGGGGGAGAGCAGTACTTC.

This clonotype was observed at least ten times. The chain is built from TRBV5-4 and TRBJ2-2; TRBD1 matches 7 bases. The CDR3 totals 17 residues. Germline CDR1 and CDR2: SGHNT and YYREEE (reference sequence). Germline trimming cut 1 base from V and 3 bases from J; bases unmatched to any gene: 9. CDR3 DNA sequence: TGTGCCAGCAGCTTGTTCTACAGGGGCGTCGACACCGGGGAGCTGTTTTTT. Its translation is CASSLFYRGVDTGELFF.

This clonotype was seen more than once but under ten times. This chain uses TRBV6-1 with TRBJ2-4; D possibly uses TRBD1 or TRBD2 (5 bases each). The V and J ends lost 1 base and 13 bases respectively, with 17 bases between them. This CDR3 has 14 amino acids. Germline V gene lookup returns CDR1 MNHNS and CDR2 SASEGT. The CDR3 coding sequence is TGTGCCAGCAGTGAAGTGGCGAGGGGTTGGGAGCAGTACTTC. Residues: CASSEVARGWEQYF.

On this clonotype itself: This CDR3 is missing its conserved last phenylalanine or tryptophan, likely due to a read error. The DNA is omitted, as the CDR3 cannot be located on it reliably, and the CDR3 follows TCRdb's listing. The chain is built from TRBV2 and TRBJ2-5; the table's D gene call, TRBD1, was not cross checked with the DNA. Germline-derived CDR1 and CDR2 are SNHLY and FYNNEI. Inclusive of both ends, the CDR3 amounts to 13 amino acids. The CDR3 is CASSGDSGYTFGS.

To note about this clonotype: At one end, the junction sequence differs from germline, possibly due to a read error. The rearrangement links TRBV6-2 or TRBV6-3 to TRBJ2-3; a weak D match, TRBD1 (6 bases). The CDR3 runs 13 residues. Germline CDR1 and CDR2: MNHEY and SVGEGT. The chain's CDR3 is CASSTDRDSPLHF. The CDR3 DNA reads as TGTGCCAGCAGTACGGACAGAGATTCACCCCTCCACTTC.

This clonotype appeared many times. This sequence joins TRBV11-2 and TRBJ2-2, with D perhaps given as TRBD1 or TRBD2 (5 bases each). V lost 1 base and J 8 bases, leaving 8 bases between the germline ends. The V gene's germline CDR1 is SGHAT and CDR2 FQNNGV. CDR3 size: 13 residues. Written as DNA, the CDR3 is TGTGCCAGCAGCTTAGCGGGGCCTGGGGAGCTGTTTTTT. This codes for CASSLAGPGELFF.

Comment on this clonotype: As the CDR3 is not closed by the conserved phenylalanine or tryptophan, this likely results from a read error. The DNA is omitted, as the CDR3 cannot be located on it reliably, and the CDR3 follows TCRdb's listing. The chain carries TRBV7-8 and TRBJ2-6; the tabulated D call, TRBD2, remains unverified against the DNA. The CDR3 numbers 16 amino acids, ends counted. Germline CDR1 is SGHVS and CDR2 is FQNEAQ. This CDR3 is CASSLPGDYNEQFFGP.

This clonotype has a handful of counts. A much larger clonotype is one base distant, so this may be a read error. This rearrangement joins TRBV9 to TRBJ2-7; D may be TRBD1 (7 bases). Trimming shortened V by 0 bases and J by 7 bases, and 23 bases separated the two germline ends. Germline CDR1 reads SGDLS; CDR2 reads YYNGEE. This CDR3 comprises 17 residues. CDR3 amino acids: CASSVDAPAGGLGEQYF. As DNA, the CDR3 is TGTGCCAGCAGCGTAGATGCGCCGGCAGGGGGACTCGGTGAGCAGTACTTC.

Note on this clonotype: No conserved phenylalanine or tryptophan ends this CDR3, so it is likely a read error. No DNA is shown, since the ends of the CDR3 on it are uncertain; the CDR3 is the one TCRdb lists. The chain uses TRBV6-1 and TRBJ2-7; the table's D call, TRBD1, was not checked against the DNA. The CDR3 adds up to 17 amino acids, both ends counted. CDR1 and CDR2 from the germline V gene are MNHNS and SASEGT. CDR3 loop: CASSEGPGRNYGYTFGS.

This chain connects TRBV7-3 to TRBJ1-6, with a possible D match to TRBD1 (6 bases). Germline V gives CDR1 SGHTA, CDR2 FQGTGA. V was pared by 0 bases and J by 4 bases, with 10 bases between. The CDR3 is 16 amino acids. In DNA form, the CDR3 reads TGTGCCAGCAGCTTAACTAGGACAGCTTATAATTCACCCCTCCACTTT. Translated, it gives CASSLTRTAYNSPLHF.

This clonotype was counted between two and nine times. J is TRBJ2-1 and V is TRBV14, with D perhaps matching TRBD1 or TRBD2 (6 bases each). The J call may be incorrect, as the DNA end agrees better with TRBJ2-7. The CDR3 is 13 residues long. From germline, CDR1 is SGHDN and CDR2 FVKESK. The CDR3 region has the DNA TGTGCCAGCAGCCAAGGAGGGGGAGGTGAGCAGTACTTC. Translation: CASSQGGGGEQYF.

By sample share, this clonotype is medium-sized. The CDR3 nucleotides read TGTGCCAGCAGCGGATCCGGGACAGGGTGGAGAGGCTACACCTTC. The encoded protein is CASSGSGTGWRGYTF. The chain is built from TRBV7-8 and TRBJ1-2; TRBD1 matches at 9 bases. The CDR3 consists of 15 residues. V lost 5 bases to trimming and J lost 8 bases; unmatched junction nucleotides: 12. The germline gives CDR1 SGHVS, CDR2 FQNEAQ.

V is TRBV5-4 and J is TRBJ2-1, with 7 nucleotides matching TRBD2. The CDR3 contains 15 residues. J lost 4 bases, V lost 0 bases, and 4 bases had no gene match. In germline, CDR1 is SGHNT, CDR2 YYREEE (reference sequence). The CDR3 DNA sequence: TGTGCCAGCAGCTTGGACACTAGCGTTTACAATGAGCAGTTCTTC. It codes for CASSLDTSVYNEQFF.

With regard to this clonotype: Given the absence of the conserved phenylalanine or tryptophan at the CDR3 end, a read error is likely. The DNA is omitted, as the CDR3 cannot be located on it reliably, and the CDR3 follows TCRdb's listing. The chain employs TRBV20-1 and TRBJ2-3; the D call of TRBD2 is as the table states it, not checked on the DNA. The CDR3 region is 14 residues in length, termini included. The V gene's germline CDR1 is DFQATT and CDR2 SNEGSKA (reference sequence). CDR3 sequence reads: CSARVQGPSYEQYS.

V is TRBV7-3 and J is TRBJ2-7; 15 bases agree with TRBD2. The last part of the DNA fits TRBJ2-1 better; the J call may be wrong. The CDR3 totals 16 residues. Germline lookup yields CDR1 SGHTA and CDR2 FQGTGA. In DNA form, the CDR3 reads TGTGCCAGCAGCTCCGGACTAGCGGGAGGGCACTATGAGCAGTTCTTC. This codes for CASSSGLAGGHYEQFF.

The chain recombines TRBV6-6 with TRBJ2-1; 11 nucleotides line up with TRBD2. The V gene's germline CDR1 is MNHNY and CDR2 SVGAGI (reference sequence). V lost 2 bases and J lost 9; bases outside the gene matches: 0. This CDR3 spans 13 amino acids. This CDR3 reads CASSYTSGSEQFF. The CDR3 DNA sequence: TGTGCCAGCAGTTACACTAGCGGGAGTGAGCAGTTCTTC.

J is TRBJ2-2 and V is TRBV7-6; D is ambiguous. CDR1 is SGHVS and CDR2 is FNYEAQ in the germline V gene. Trimming took 5 bases from V and 4 from J, leaving 14 bases between them. The CDR3 runs to 15 residues. As DNA, the CDR3 is TGTGCCAGCAGCCGAGAGAGTTGGGGCACCGGGGAGCTGTTTTTT. It specifies CASSRESWGTGELFF.

The V and J genes are TRBV7-2 and TRBJ2-3; D possibly uses TRBD1 or TRBD2 (5 bases each). The J call is in doubt because the DNA end fits TRBJ2-1 better. This CDR3 comprises 15 residues. Germline V gives CDR1 SGHTA, CDR2 FQGNSA. The CDR3 region is CASSFPGRAGGEQFF. The CDR3 DNA is TGTGCCAGCAGCTTCCCGGGACGAGCTGGCGGTGAGCAGTTCTTC.